The T cell receptor beta chain under discussion was sequenced for a study of blood T cell repertoires in COVID-19. As for the study in general: PBMCs, B-cell-depleted T cells, or T cells provided the cDNA or gDNA that made up the material.

This clone was observed a handful of times. Measured with immunoSEQ multiplex PCR; TCRdb has only the in-frame clones, and not every one. Here the sample spans roughly 63,000 clones, 65% to 80% being singletons. The receptor was isolated from a human donor in a cohort sampled during active COVID-19. Material: peripheral blood.

This CDR3 reads CASSLQGAYEQYF. CDR3 DNA sequence: TGTGCCAGCAGCTTACAGGGGGCGTACGAGCAGTACTTC. The chain employs TRBV11-2 and TRBJ2-7; 8 nucleotides line up with TRBD1. CDR3 size: 13 residues. CDR1 SGHAT and CDR2 FQNNGV come from the germline V gene. Germline trimming cut 2 bases from V and 4 bases from J; bases unmatched to any gene: 1.